These 5 T cell receptor beta chains originate from one sample sequenced in a study of Graves' ophthalmopathy and Graves' hyperthyroidism. Scientists amplified the TCR beta CDR3 regions from RNA transcripts. Second-round multiplex PCR came after a first-round RT-PCR that employed HTBI primers. MiXCR was run by TCRdb on the multiplex PCR reads, yielding one entry per CDR3 protein. Of 500,000 to 700,000 distinct CDR3 sequences in the sample, about 20% were seen once. Sequencing used peripheral blood. These TCRs come from a woman younger than 35 with stable Graves' hyperthyroidism. Some clones in this sample may be carry-over from other donors' samples.

This clonotype was recorded at least ten times. The gene calls are TRBV12-3 or TRBV12-4 and TRBJ1-2; maybe TRBD1 (5 bases). The CDR3 consists of 14 residues. Deletions cut 3 bases from V and 4 bases from J, with 12 bases between. CDR3 sequence reads: CASSLLTAFYGYTF. In DNA, the CDR3 is TGTGCCAGCAGTTTGTTGACAGCCTTCTATGGCTACACCTTC.

The chain uses TRBV28 and TRBJ1-6; 7 positions agree with TRBD1. CDR3 length: 16 residues. V lost 5 bases to trimming and J lost 6 bases; unmatched junction nucleotides: 10. Germline V gene lookup returns CDR1 MDHEN and CDR2 SYDVKM. The CDR3 sequence: CASSPGVRGFNSPLHF. DNA for the CDR3: TGTGCCAGCAGTCCAGGGGTCAGGGGGTTTAATTCACCCCTCCACTTT. Full variable domain (rest looked up from reference TRBV28 and TRBJ1-6): DVKVTQSSRYLVKRTGEKVFLECVQDMDHENMFWYRQDPGLGLRLIYFSYDVKMKEKGDIPEGYSVSREKKERFSLILESASTNQTSMYLCASSPGVRGFNSPLHFGNGTRLTVT.

This clonotype came up many times. The chain joins TRBV28 to TRBJ2-7; possibly TRBD1 for D (6 bases). CDR1 and CDR2 (germline): MDHEN, SYDVKM. The V end lost 6 bases, the J end lost 3 bases, and 24 bases lay between the germline ends. The CDR3 consists of 17 residues. The CDR3 reads CASRPLTAGTSLYEQYF. CDR3 bases: TGTGCCAGCAGACCTCTTACTGCCGGGACAAGCCTCTACGAGCAGTACTTC.

In this sample, this clonotype turned up many times. This sequence joins TRBV30 and TRBJ2-2; maybe TRBD1 (5 bases). V was clipped by 3 bases and J by 6 bases, with 11 bases between them. Germline lookup yields CDR1 GTSNPN and CDR2 SVGIG (reference sequence). The CDR3 runs 13 residues. CDR3 in DNA: TGTGCCTGGAGGATGATGGGGCCCGGGGAGCTGTTTTTT. Protein: CAWRMMGPGELFF.

The chain has TRBV20-1 and TRBJ2-7; D remains unclear. Germline CDR1 is DFQATT and CDR2 is SNEGSKA (reference sequence). Trimming removed 3 bases from V and 2 bases from J, with 11 bases in between. This CDR3 contains 13 residues. CDR3 region: CSASTIPTYEQYF. CDR3 nucleotides: TGCAGTGCTAGCACAATCCCAACCTACGAGCAGTACTTC.